This T cell receptor beta chain was found in a study of OX40 agonist ivuxolimab in advanced cancers. Study-level points and caveats: Fewer expanded clones were found on average in CD4+ than in CD8+ T cells.

Points on this clone: Its antigen is unidentified.

Assay: immunoSEQ multiplex PCR; the TCRdb copy retains only in-frame clones and omits some. The table shows more than 40,000 clones, with about 74% occurring only once. This receptor was taken from an adult with an advanced solid tumor such as melanoma, head and neck, liver or kidney cancer. The specimen was CD4+ or CD8+ T cells sorted from blood, collected in a trial of the OX40 agonist ivuxolimab.

DNA of the CDR3: TGTGCCAGCAGCCCCGCTCACAGCGAGCAGTACTTC. This translates into CASSPAHSEQYF. The chain recombines TRBV7-9 with TRBJ2-7, with D hard to call. V was cut by 5 bases and J by 6 bases, with 11 bases left in between. This CDR3 is built from 12 residues. Germline V CDR1 and CDR2: SEHNR, FQNEAQ (reference sequence).